One sample yielded the 25 T cell receptor beta chains listed below, sequenced in a study of early T cells in non-severe SARS-CoV-2 infection. Using its own MiXCR run on the 5' RACE reads, TCRdb lists one record per CDR3 protein. This table holds 75,000 to 100,000 distinct CDR3 sequences, roughly 15% found once. The sample consisted of whole blood. All receptors come from an adult who was a healthcare worker with PCR-confirmed SARS-CoV-2 infection or an uninfected control (not recorded which).

The chain is built from TRBV19 and TRBJ1-5, with TRBD1 identical over 7 bases. The CDR3 loop spans 15 amino acids. Germline V lookup: CDR1 LNHDA, CDR2 SQIVND (reference sequence). Trimming at V came to 4 bases and at J to 5 bases, leaving 8 bases not matched to a gene. This CDR3 is CASSSTGDTDQPQHF. CDR3 nucleotides: TGTGCCAGTAGTAGTACAGGGGATACGGATCAGCCCCAGCATTTT.

V and J are TRBV4-1 and TRBJ1-1, with D maybe TRBD1 (5 bases). The CDR3 contains 14 residues. With 4 bases removed from V and 5 bases from J, the gap between germline ends came to 14 bases. Germline V gene sequence: CDR1 MGHRA, CDR2 YSYEKL. CDR3 residues: CASSRTSVKTEAFF. CDR3 DNA sequence: TGCGCCAGCAGCCGGACATCCGTAAAGACTGAAGCTTTCTTT.

This clonotype was seen only a few times. This chain connects TRBV6-1 to TRBJ1-1; a possible D gene is TRBD1 (6 bases). CDR1 is MNHNS and CDR2 is SASEGT in the germline V gene. The germline V and J ends were trimmed by 3 bases and 3 bases, with 14 bases remaining between them. The CDR3 has 15 amino acids. CDR3 amino acids: CASSDISGADTEAFF. The CDR3 DNA reads as TGTGCCAGCAGTGATATTTCAGGGGCAGACACTGAAGCTTTCTTT.

This clonotype came up many times. The genes are TRBV6-1 and TRBJ2-2, with 9 bases aligning to TRBD2. J was trimmed by 1 base and V by 4 bases; bases with no gene match: 4. CDR1 is MNHNS, CDR2 SASEGT, per germline. This CDR3 spans 16 amino acids. CDR3 nucleotide sequence: TGTGCCAGCAGTGGAAAACTAGCGGGGAACACCGGGGAGCTGTTTTTT. Encoded protein: CASSGKLAGNTGELFF.

There are a few counts of this clonotype. The V and J genes are TRBV6-1 and TRBJ1-1; D is ambiguous. Germline-derived CDR1 and CDR2 are MNHNS and SASEGT. Trimming left V 1 base short and J 7 bases short, with 10 bases between. CDR3 length: 13 amino acids. The CDR3 coding sequence is TGTGCCAGCAGTGAAGTGCCGGAGGGTGAAGCTTTCTTT. It translates to CASSEVPEGEAFF.

Ten or more counts support this clonotype. The rearrangement links TRBV7-3 to TRBJ2-3; 9 nucleotides agree with TRBD2. V trimming: 5 bases; J trimming: 3 bases; junction bases outside the gene matches: 6. Germline V gene sequence: CDR1 SGHTA, CDR2 FQGTGA. The CDR3 spans 15 residues. The CDR3 DNA is TGTGCCAGCAGCCCCCTAGCGGGGCTGACAGATACGCAGTATTTT. It encodes CASSPLAGLTDTQYF.

Only a few counts were recorded for this clonotype. The V and J genes are TRBV19 and TRBJ1-2, with TRBD1 identical over 7 bases. The length of the CDR3 is 12 residues. The germline CDR1 and CDR2 sequences are LNHDA and SQIVND (reference sequence). The V segment lost 6 bases and the J segment 6 bases; nucleotides outside the gene matches: 4. The CDR3 bases are TGTGCCAGTAGGACCGGGACAGATGGCTACACCTTC. It translates to CASRTGTDGYTF.

This clonotype was seen more than once but under ten times. The V gene is TRBV7-2, the J gene TRBJ2-1; D may match TRBD1 or TRBD2 (6 bases each). Germline V gives CDR1 SGHTA, CDR2 FQGNSA. The CDR3 has 13 residues. Trimming removed 4 bases at V and 7 bases at J, with 11 bases between. CDR3 residues: CASSWGASNEQFF. CDR3 coding DNA: TGTGCCAGCAGCTGGGGGGCATCGAATGAGCAGTTCTTC.

CDR3 residues: CASSTTFPGRDTQYF. CDR3 DNA: TGTGCCAGCAGCACCACGTTCCCCGGGCGAGATACGCAGTATTTT. This chain connects TRBV7-8 to TRBJ2-3; D unclear. Trimming took off 5 bases at V and 5 bases at J, with 17 bases between the two ends. Germline CDR1 is SGHVS and CDR2 is FQNEAQ. CDR3 size: 15 residues.

Only a few counts were recorded for this clonotype. The gene calls are TRBV12-3 or TRBV12-4 and TRBJ1-1; D is uncertain. CDR3 size: 11 residues. V gave up 5 bases and J gave up 3 bases, with 4 bases separating them. CDR3 coding DNA: TGTGCCAGCAGTCTGGACACTGAAGCTTTCTTT. Amino acid sequence: CASSLDTEAFF.

This clonotype was detected a few times. The DNA of the CDR3 is TGTGCCAGCTCACCGGACTTCCCAGAGGCAGGTGAGCAGTTCTTC. Translation: CASSPDFPEAGEQFF. The rearrangement uses TRBV18 and TRBJ2-1, with D perhaps TRBD2 (5 bases). Deletions cut 3 bases from V and 9 bases from J, with 18 bases between. CDR1 and CDR2 from the germline V gene are KGHSH and LQKENI. CDR3 length: 15 residues.

The chain is built from TRBV6-6 and TRBJ2-7, with 8 bases matching TRBD1. The CDR3 is 15 amino acids. CDR1 MNHNY and CDR2 SVGAGI come from the germline V gene (reference sequence). With V trimmed by 2 bases and J by 2 bases, 5 bases remained unmatched. The CDR3 DNA reads TGTGCCAGCAGTTACACCGGGACAGGCCCCTACGAGCAGTACGTC. Translating it yields CASSYTGTGPYEQYV.

The chain couples TRBV7-9 to TRBJ2-7; 8 positions match TRBD1. Trimming cost V 3 bases and J 5 bases; bases outside gene matches: 6. Per germline, CDR1 SEHNR and CDR2 FQNEAQ (reference sequence). The CDR3 sequence is 14 residues long. The CDR3 spells CASSLVDRVHEQYV. The DNA for the CDR3 is TGTGCCAGCAGCTTGGTGGACAGGGTCCACGAGCAGTACGTC.

With respect to this clonotype: A much bigger clone sits one base away, suggesting this may be a read error. CDR3 bases: TGCGTCAGCAGCTTGTACGGGGATCGGTCGAACATTCAGTACTTC. Translation gives CVSSLYGDRSNIQYF. The chain employs TRBV5-1 and TRBJ2-4, with D perhaps TRBD2 (5 bases). The CDR3 length is 15 residues. CDR1 SGHRS and CDR2 YFSETQ come from the germline V gene.

This clonotype appeared many times. The rearrangement links TRBV19 to TRBJ2-2; possible D gene TRBD2, 6 bases. V was clipped by 4 bases and J by 1 base, with 16 bases between them. The germline V gene encodes CDR1 LNHDA and CDR2 SQIVND (reference sequence). CDR3 length: 17 amino acids. CDR3 coding DNA: TGTGCCAGTAGTACCTCAGGGACTTTTCGGAACACCGGGGAGCTGTTTTTT. This codes for CASSTSGTFRNTGELFF.

This clonotype was counted a few times. The rearrangement joins TRBV3-1 to TRBJ1-2; D is unclear. Trimming left V 0 bases short and J 4 bases short, with 18 bases between. This CDR3 is built from 17 residues. CDR1 and CDR2 (germline): LGHDT, YNNKEL (reference sequence). The CDR3 reads CASSQDRFAMTSYGYTF. DNA for the CDR3: TGTGCCAGCAGCCAAGATCGATTCGCGATGACTTCCTATGGCTACACCTTC.

V gene TRBV5-1 combines with J gene TRBJ2-7; weak D call: TRBD1 (7 bases). CDR1 and CDR2 from the germline V gene are SGHRS and YFSETQ. The CDR3 has 15 amino acids. Trimming cost V 0 bases and J 4 bases, with 14 bases left between them. In DNA form, the CDR3 reads TGCGCCAGCAGCTTGGGGCAGGGGGACTTATACGAGCAGTACGTC. It encodes CASSLGQGDLYEQYV.

The CDR3 sequence is CATSSGDPPDTQYF. DNA for the CDR3: TGTGCCACCTCTAGCGGGGACCCACCAGATACGCAGTATTTT. The chain couples TRBV10-3 to TRBJ2-3, with 9 bases matching TRBD2. The CDR3 loop spans 14 amino acids. The V and J ends lost 10 bases and 4 bases, in that order; junction bases with no gene match: 9. Germline V lookup: CDR1 ENHRY, CDR2 SYGVKD.

The chain carries TRBV24-1 and TRBJ1-6; the D is unclear. Trimming pared 0 bases from V and 8 bases from J, leaving 4 bases between. Germline V gene lookup returns CDR1 KGHDR and CDR2 SFDVKD. CDR3 length: 13 amino acids. The CDR3 sequence is CATSDLADSPLHF. The CDR3 nucleotides are TGTGCCACCAGTGATTTGGCGGATTCACCCCTCCACTTT.

The chain is built from TRBV2 and TRBJ2-3; 12 bases are shared with TRBD2. CDR3 length equals 15 residues. Per germline, CDR1 SNHLY and CDR2 FYNNEI. The V gene end was trimmed by 8 bases and the J gene end by 5 bases; junction bases not matched to a gene: 8. The CDR3 DNA sequence: TGTGCCAGCTCGACTAGCGGGGGTTCTGTAGATACGCAGTATTTT. Encoded protein: CASSTSGGSVDTQYF.

This clonotype was counted once. This chain uses TRBV9 with TRBJ1-6; D call uncertain. The CDR3 contains 15 residues. V was shortened by 0 bases and J by 4 bases, with 8 bases between the two germline ends. The germline gives CDR1 SGDLS, CDR2 YYNGEE. CDR3 nucleotides: TGTGCCAGCAGCGTAGTGGAGGGATATAATTCACCCCTCCACTTT. Translation: CASSVVEGYNSPLHF.

This clonotype was recorded a few times. The chain links TRBV5-5 to TRBJ2-3; TRBD1 matches 10 bases. V was clipped by 4 bases and J by 9 bases; unmatched bases: 8. CDR3 length: 14 residues. Per the germline V gene, CDR1 is SGHKS and CDR2 is YYEKEE (reference sequence). The CDR3 protein is CASSPRQGAVTQYF. CDR3 sequence (DNA): TGTGCCAGCAGCCCGAGACAGGGGGCAGTAACGCAGTATTTT.

This clonotype was detected only once. This sequence joins TRBV24-1 and TRBJ2-3, with 12 bases matching TRBD2. The germline CDR1 and CDR2 sequences are KGHDR and SFDVKD. V lost 4 bases and J lost 7; bases outside the gene matches: 8. The CDR3 extends over 16 amino acids. The CDR3 reads CATSEPTSGRDYTQYF. CDR3 bases: TGTGCCACCAGTGAACCGACTAGCGGGAGAGACTATACGCAGTATTTT.

This clonotype was recorded at least ten times. The V gene is TRBV7-9, the J gene TRBJ1-4, with D possibly matching TRBD1 (6 bases). Trimming stripped 1 base from V and 5 bases from J, with 11 bases between. The CDR3 sequence is 15 residues long. Germline V gene sequence: CDR1 SEHNR, CDR2 FQNEAQ (reference sequence). CDR3 sequence (DNA): TGTGCCAGCAGCTTAGACGACAGGTACAATGAAAAACTGTTTTTT. Amino acids: CASSLDDRYNEKLFF.

The CDR3 region is CASSQATTRDLNTGELFF. The CDR3 bases are TGTGCCAGCAGCCAAGCAACCACCCGGGACCTCAACACCGGGGAGCTGTTTTTT. The J gene is TRBJ2-2, the V gene TRBV3-1; TRBD1 or TRBD2 may be the D gene (5 bases each). V was shortened by 1 base and J by 2 bases, with 17 bases between the two germline ends. Germline V gene sequence: CDR1 LGHDT, CDR2 YNNKEL (reference sequence). This CDR3 is built from 18 residues.